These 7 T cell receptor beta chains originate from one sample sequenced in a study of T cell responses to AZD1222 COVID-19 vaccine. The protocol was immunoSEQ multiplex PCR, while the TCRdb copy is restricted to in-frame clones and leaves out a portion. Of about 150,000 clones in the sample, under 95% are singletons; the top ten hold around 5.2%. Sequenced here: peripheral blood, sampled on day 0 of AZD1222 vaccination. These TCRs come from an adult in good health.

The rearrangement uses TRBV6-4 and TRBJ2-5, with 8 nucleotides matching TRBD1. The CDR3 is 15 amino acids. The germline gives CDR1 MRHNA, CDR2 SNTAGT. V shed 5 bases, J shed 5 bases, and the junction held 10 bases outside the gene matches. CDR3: CASSPGAGGSETQYF. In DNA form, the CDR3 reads TGTGCCAGCAGTCCCGGTGCAGGGGGCTCGGAGACCCAGTACTTC.

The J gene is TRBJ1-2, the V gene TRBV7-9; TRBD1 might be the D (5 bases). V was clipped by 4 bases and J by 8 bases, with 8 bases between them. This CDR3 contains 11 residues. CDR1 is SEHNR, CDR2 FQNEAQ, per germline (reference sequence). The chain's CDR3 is CASSWQGGYTF. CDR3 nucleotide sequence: TGTGCCAGCAGCTGGCAGGGCGGCTACACCTTC.

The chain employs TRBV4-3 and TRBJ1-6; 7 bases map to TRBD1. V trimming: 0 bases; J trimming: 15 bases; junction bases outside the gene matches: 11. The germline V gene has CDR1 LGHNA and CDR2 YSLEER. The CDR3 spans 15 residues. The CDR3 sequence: CASSQEYRAGDSLHF. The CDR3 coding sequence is TGCGCCAGCAGCCAAGAGTACCGTGCCGGGGACAGCCTCCACTTT.

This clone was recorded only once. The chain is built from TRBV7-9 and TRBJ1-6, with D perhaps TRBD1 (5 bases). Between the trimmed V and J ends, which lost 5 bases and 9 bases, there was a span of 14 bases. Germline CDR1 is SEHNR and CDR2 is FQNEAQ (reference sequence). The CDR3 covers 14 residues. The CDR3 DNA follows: TGTGCCAGCAGCCTGTCTACGGGGGTTTCACCCCTCCACTTT. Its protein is CASSLSTGVSPLHF.

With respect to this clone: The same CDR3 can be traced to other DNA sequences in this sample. The CDR3 DNA reads TGTGCCAGCAGCGTAGGTGCCAGCTCCTATAATTCACCCCTCCACTTT. Protein: CASSVGASSYNSPLHF. The genes are TRBV9 and TRBJ1-6, with D unresolved. Trimming stripped 0 bases from V and 0 bases from J, with 7 bases between. This CDR3 is 16 amino acids long. The germline gives CDR1 SGDLS, CDR2 YYNGEE.

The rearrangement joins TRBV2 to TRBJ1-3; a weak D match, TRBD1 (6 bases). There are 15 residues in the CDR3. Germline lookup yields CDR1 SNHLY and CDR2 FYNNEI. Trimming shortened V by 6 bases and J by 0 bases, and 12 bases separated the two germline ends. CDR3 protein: CASSGGLHSGNTIYF. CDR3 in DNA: TGTGCCAGCAGCGGGGGGCTCCACTCTGGAAACACCATATATTTT.

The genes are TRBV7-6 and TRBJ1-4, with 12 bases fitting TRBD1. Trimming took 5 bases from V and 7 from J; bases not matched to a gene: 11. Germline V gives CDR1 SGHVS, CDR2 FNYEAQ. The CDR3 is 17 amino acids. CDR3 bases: TGTGCCAGCAGCGCCCGGGACAGGGGGCGTTTCGGTGAAAAACTGTTTTTT. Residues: CASSARDRGRFGEKLFF.